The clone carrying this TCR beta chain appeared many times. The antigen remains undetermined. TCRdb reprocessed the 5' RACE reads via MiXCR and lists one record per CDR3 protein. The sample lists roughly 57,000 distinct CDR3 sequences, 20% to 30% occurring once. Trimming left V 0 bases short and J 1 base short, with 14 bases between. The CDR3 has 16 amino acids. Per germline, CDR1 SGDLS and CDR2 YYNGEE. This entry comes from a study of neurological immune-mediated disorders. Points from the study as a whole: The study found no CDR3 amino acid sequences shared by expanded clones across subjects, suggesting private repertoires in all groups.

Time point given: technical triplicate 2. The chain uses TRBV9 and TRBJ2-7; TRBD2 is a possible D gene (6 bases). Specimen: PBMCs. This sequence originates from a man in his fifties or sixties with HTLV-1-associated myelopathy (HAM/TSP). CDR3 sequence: CASSVEGTELSYEQYF. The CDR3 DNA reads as TGTGCCAGCAGCGTAGAAGGGACTGAGCTTTCCTACGAGCAGTACTTC. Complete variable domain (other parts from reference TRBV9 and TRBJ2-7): DSGVTQTPKHLITATGQRVTLRCSPRSGDLSVYWYQQSLDQGLQFLIQYYNGEERAKGNILERFSAQQFPDLHSELNLSSLELGDSALYFCASSVEGTELSYEQYFGPGTRLTVT.